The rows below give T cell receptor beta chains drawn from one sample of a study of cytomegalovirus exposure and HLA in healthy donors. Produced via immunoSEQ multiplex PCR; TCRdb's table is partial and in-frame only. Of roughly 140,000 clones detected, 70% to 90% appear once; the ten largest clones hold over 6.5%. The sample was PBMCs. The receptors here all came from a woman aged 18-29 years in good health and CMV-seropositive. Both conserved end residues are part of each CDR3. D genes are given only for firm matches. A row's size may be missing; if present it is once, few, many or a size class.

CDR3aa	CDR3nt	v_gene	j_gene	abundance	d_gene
CASSLGPRDTEAFF	TGCGCCAGCAGCTTGGGGCCGAGGGACACTGAAGCTTTCTTT	TRBV5-1	TRBJ1-1	.	.
CASSDGTGDVSPLHF	TGTGCCAGCAGCGACGGGACAGGGGATGTTTCACCCCTCCACTTT	TRBV5-6	TRBJ1-6	.	TRBD1
CASSVGRVEETQYF	TGTGCCAGCAGCGTAGGGAGGGTTGAAGAGACCCAGTACTTC	TRBV9	TRBJ2-5	.	.
CASSSTSGTSYEQYF	TGTGCCAGCAGCTCGACTAGCGGGACCTCCTACGAGCAGTACTTC	TRBV28	TRBJ2-7	.	TRBD2
CASSQEATGSPFEQYF	TGCGCCAGCAGCCAAGAAGCGACAGGGAGTCCCTTCGAGCAGTACTTC	TRBV4-1	TRBJ2-7	few	TRBD1
CASSIAPVGTGKYNEQFF	TGTGCCAGTAGTATAGCCCCGGTGGGGACAGGGAAATACAATGAGCAGTTCTTC	TRBV19	TRBJ2-1	.	TRBD1
CASSQVDRGFYGYTF	TGCGCCAGCAGCCAAGTCGACAGGGGCTTTTATGGCTACACCTTC	TRBV4-1	TRBJ1-2	.	TRBD1
CASSLWGMGGEKLFF	TGTGCCAGCAGTTTATGGGGGATGGGGGGAGAAAAACTGTTTTTT	TRBV27	TRBJ1-4	.	.
CASSFVSAGNTGELFF	TGTGCCAGCAGTTTTGTGTCGGCGGGGAACACCGGGGAGCTGTTTTTT	TRBV28	TRBJ2-2	.	.
CASSLIIGGNQETQYF	TGCGCCAGCAGCTTGATCATAGGGGGAAACCAAGAGACCCAGTACTTC	TRBV5-1	TRBJ2-5	.	.
CAWRDPRGGNQPQHF	TGTGCCTGGAGAGACCCCCGGGGGGGCAATCAGCCCCAGCATTTT	TRBV30	TRBJ1-5	.	.
CSVVGGSSYEQYF	TGCAGCGTCGTCGGGGGGAGCTCCTACGAGCAGTACTTC	TRBV29-1	TRBJ2-7	.	TRBD2
CASSSGTEPYEQYF	TGTGCCAGCAGTTCCGGGACAGAACCTTACGAGCAGTACTTC	TRBV28	TRBJ2-7	.	TRBD1
CASSPQEGYHQPQHF	TGTGCCAGCAGTCCCCAGGAAGGCTATCATCAGCCCCAGCATTTT	TRBV2	TRBJ1-5	.	.
CASSLTGGRSYGYTF	TGTGCCAGCAGCTTAACAGGGGGTAGGAGCTATGGCTACACCTTC	TRBV7-3	TRBJ1-2	.	.
CASSAGGQGYGYTF	TGTGCCAGCAGCGCGGGGGGACAGGGATATGGCTACACCTTC	TRBV7-9	TRBJ1-2	.	TRBD1
CASRRGTETDTQYF	TGTGCCAGCAGGCGGGGGACCGAAACAGATACGCAGTATTTT	TRBV27	TRBJ2-3	.	TRBD2
CASSLDPYGYTF	TGCGCCAGCAGCTTGGATCCGTATGGCTACACCTTC	TRBV5-1	TRBJ1-2	.	.
CASSEAEGQGDEKLFF	TGTGCCAGCAGTGAAGCAGAAGGACAGGGGGATGAAAAACTGTTTTTT	TRBV6-1	TRBJ1-4	few	TRBD1
CASSISGGHNNEQFF	TGTGCCAGCAGCATTAGCGGGGGGCACAACAATGAGCAGTTCTTC	TRBV7-9	TRBJ2-1	once	TRBD2
CASSLGAGDSYEQYF	TGCGCCAGCAGCTTGGGTGCGGGTGACTCCTACGAGCAGTACTTC	TRBV5-1	TRBJ2-7	.	.
CASSPFGGNYGYTF	TGCGCCAGCAGCCCCTTTGGGGGGAACTATGGCTACACCTTC	TRBV5-1	TRBJ1-2	.	.
CASSHSLASGFRFEQFF	TGCGCCAGCAGCCACTCACTAGCGTCGGGTTTTAGGTTTGAGCAGTTCTTC	TRBV4-1	TRBJ2-1	once	TRBD2
CASSQMYGLSSGNTIYF	TGCGCCAGCAGCCAAATGTACGGTCTTAGCTCTGGAAACACCATATATTTT	TRBV4-3	TRBJ1-3	.	.
CASSSDRASSYTF	TGTGCCAGCAGCTCGGACAGGGCGTCAAGCTACACCTTC	TRBV7-8	TRBJ1-2	.	TRBD1
CASSSSRGLRDDTEAFF	TGTGCCAGCTCATCATCTAGGGGGTTACGGGATGACACTGAAGCTTTCTTT	TRBV18	TRBJ1-1	once	.
CASSRILTGTYNEQFF	TGCGCCAGCAGCCGGATTCTGACAGGGACCTACAATGAGCAGTTCTTC	TRBV4-1	TRBJ2-1	.	TRBD1
CSGGGITDTQYF	TGCAGCGGGGGGGGGATTACAGATACGCAGTATTTT	TRBV29-1	TRBJ2-3	few	TRBD2
CASSLNRIGSVETGELFF	TGTGCCAGCAGCTTAAACCGGATCGGGAGTGTGGAAACCGGGGAGCTGTTTTTT	TRBV7-9	TRBJ2-2	.	.
CAWSGASGGPTAYTDTQYF	TGTGCCTGGAGTGGGGCTAGCGGGGGCCCAACCGCATACACAGATACGCAGTATTTT	TRBV30	TRBJ2-3	.	TRBD2
CASTLARSGTGELFF	TGTGCCAGCACCCTGGCGCGGTCGGGCACCGGGGAGCTGTTTTTT	TRBV5-4	TRBJ2-2	.	.
CATFPHPSEAYF	TGTGCCACCTTCCCCCATCCATCCGAGGCGTACTTC	TRBV7-9	TRBJ2-7	.	.
CASREVDRGQEKLFF	TGCGCCAGCCGGGAGGTAGACAGGGGGCAAGAAAAACTGTTTTTT	TRBV5-1	TRBJ1-4	.	TRBD1
CASSLITGGTGELFF	TGCGCCAGCAGCTTGATAACAGGCGGCACCGGGGAGCTGTTTTTT	TRBV5-1	TRBJ2-2	.	.
CASSPTRGTPSYEQYF	TGTGCCAGCAGCCCCACAAGGGGCACCCCGTCCTACGAGCAGTACTTC	TRBV25-1	TRBJ2-7	.	.
CASSSNIGRGQGALHF	TGTGCCAGCAGCTCCAATATAGGCAGGGGCCAGGGGGCCCTCCACTTT	TRBV5-4	TRBJ1-6	.	TRBD1
CASSSTLIAFGREQYF	TGTGCCAGCAGTTCGACTCTAATCGCGTTCGGGAGGGAGCAGTACTTC	TRBV27	TRBJ2-7	.	TRBD2
CSGGQGSGNTIYF	TGCAGCGGCGGACAGGGCTCTGGAAACACCATATATTTT	TRBV29-1	TRBJ1-3	.	TRBD1
CAAGEISYEQYF	TGTGCCGCGGGGGAAATCTCCTACGAGCAGTACTTT	TRBV10-3	TRBJ2-7	.	TRBD2
CASSHGETSGGEQFF	TGTGCCAGCAGTCACGGGGAGACTAGCGGGGGTGAGCAGTTCTTC	TRBV27	TRBJ2-1	.	TRBD2
CAWALGDEQFF	TGTGCCTGGGCGCTGGGCGATGAGCAGTTCTTC	TRBV30	TRBJ2-1	.	.
CASSDGQGAPETQYF	TGTGCCAGCAGCGATGGACAGGGAGCTCCAGAGACCCAGTACTTC	TRBV5-6	TRBJ2-5	.	TRBD1
CASSQTSINYGYTF	TGCGCCAGCAGCCAAACAAGTATTAACTATGGCTACACCTTC	TRBV4-1	TRBJ1-2	.	.
CSVEDRSGVSTDTQYF	TGCAGCGTTGAAGATCGGTCGGGGGTTAGCACAGATACGCAGTATTTT	TRBV29-1	TRBJ2-3	.	.
CASSRQGYEQYF	TGTGCCAGCTCACGACAGGGCTACGAGCAGTACTTC	TRBV18	TRBJ2-7	few	TRBD1
CASSDTLPANEQFF	TGTGCCAGCAGCGACACTCTGCCAGCCAATGAGCAGTTCTTC	TRBV11-2	TRBJ2-1	.	.
CASSELRDLGELFF	TGCGCCAGCAGTGAACTCCGGGATCTCGGGGAGCTGTTTTTT	TRBV10-1	TRBJ2-2	few	.
CASNNTPGFSIGEQYF	TGTGCCAGCAACAACACACCCGGGTTCTCTATCGGCGAGCAGTACTTC	TRBV28	TRBJ2-7	.	.
CAWSVPGTYNSPLHF	TGTGCCTGGAGTGTACCGGGTACCTATAATTCACCCCTCCACTTT	TRBV30	TRBJ1-6	.	.
CSARPGGYTF	TGCAGTGCCCGCCCGGGTGGCTACACCTTC	TRBV20-1	TRBJ1-2	.	.
CASSAQGNTEAFF	TGCGCCAGCAGCGCCCAGGGGAACACTGAAGCTTTCTTT	TRBV5-1	TRBJ1-1	.	.
CASSVRGQPNYGYTF	TGTGCCAGCAGCGTCAGGGGACAGCCTAACTATGGCTACACCTTC	TRBV25-1	TRBJ1-2	few	TRBD1
CASSHLGTQETQYF	TGTGCCAGCAGCCACCTCGGGACTCAAGAGACCCAGTACTTC	TRBV14	TRBJ2-5	.	.
CASSARQGPNEKLFF	TGTGCCAGCAGCGCCCGACAAGGTCCTAATGAAAAACTGTTTTTT	TRBV5-4	TRBJ1-4	.	.
CASSLYSYEQYF	TGTGCCAGCAGCCTCTATTCCTACGAGCAGTACTTC	TRBV7-2	TRBJ2-7	.	.
CASSYPGTAYEQYF	TGTGCCAGCAGCTACCCCGGGACTGCCTACGAGCAGTACTTC	TRBV11-2	TRBJ2-7	.	.
CASSIRVTGELFF	TGTGCCAGTAGTATCAGGGTAACCGGGGAGCTGTTTTTT	TRBV19	TRBJ2-2	.	.
CASSLVGGNGNQPQHF	TGCGCCAGCAGCTTGGTCGGGGGAAATGGCAATCAGCCCCAGCATTTT	TRBV5-1	TRBJ1-5	.	.
CASSLTGARTGTLFDYEQYF	TGTGCCAGCAGCTTAACCGGCGCCCGGACAGGTACTTTATTTGACTACGAGCAGTACTTC	TRBV7-6	TRBJ2-7	.	TRBD1
CASTRLAGGADTQYF	TGTGCCAGCACCCGACTAGCGGGAGGAGCAGATACGCAGTATTTT	TRBV6-1	TRBJ2-3	few	TRBD2